Below are 27 T cell receptor beta chains sequenced from a single sample in a study of glioma-infiltrating T cells (dated by TCRdb to the mid-2010s). The run used an Illumina MiSeq. The iRepertoire nested amplicon-rescue multiplex PCR (arm-PCR) platform was used to amplify TCR alpha and beta CDR3 regions from RNA. The public reads were run again by TCRdb, first through fastp at Q25 and then through MiXCR, and only productive beta chains were kept. Each entry is one CDR3 protein sequence, shown with its most common DNA and genes. A total of approximately 120,000 distinct CDR3 sequences appear in this sample, less than 30% of them only once. In total, the top ten clones hold 35% of the sample. The specimen was glioma tissue, nonneoplastic brain tissue, or PBMCs (not recorded which). The receptors originated from a human donor with low-grade glioma or glioblastoma, undergoing nonglioma brain surgery, or in good health (not recorded which).

This clonotype came up many times. The genes are TRBV20-1 and TRBJ2-1, with TRBD2 matching 7 bases. The J segment lost 3 bases and the V segment lost 3 bases, leaving 5 bases of the junction unmatched. Germline V gene sequence: CDR1 DFQATT, CDR2 SNEGSKA (reference sequence). The CDR3 loop spans 14 amino acids. The CDR3 protein is CSASRASGYNEQFF. For the CDR3, the DNA is TGCAGTGCTAGTCGGGCTAGCGGCTACAATGAGCAGTTCTTC.

In this sample, this clonotype turned up many times. The chain carries TRBV28 and TRBJ1-1, with D unclear. CDR1 is MDHEN and CDR2 is SYDVKM in the germline V gene. The V end lost 5 bases, the J end lost 8 bases, and 9 bases lay between the germline ends. The CDR3 runs 11 residues. The chain's CDR3 is CASSQPGEAFF. CDR3 sequence (DNA): TGTGCCAGCAGTCAACCCGGGGAAGCTTTCTTT.

Many counts were recorded for this clonotype. J is TRBJ1-1 and V is TRBV27, with a tentative D call TRBD1 (5 bases). Trimming removed 8 bases from V and 2 bases from J, with 9 bases in between. This CDR3 spans 12 amino acids. CDR1 is MNHEY and CDR2 is SMNVEV in the germline V gene (reference sequence). CDR3 nucleotides: TGTGCCAGCCGGGGCACAAACACTGAAGCTTTCTTT. Translation gives CASRGTNTEAFF.

V and J are TRBV5-1 and TRBJ2-7; 8 bases are shared with TRBD2. Trimming took 6 bases from V and 2 from J; bases not matched to a gene: 7. Germline CDR1 and CDR2: SGHRS and YFSETQ. The CDR3 runs to 14 residues. CDR3 region: CASNSGGQAYEQYF. DNA for the CDR3: TGCGCCAGCAACTCGGGAGGGCAGGCCTACGAGCAGTACTTC.

For this clonotype: A much bigger clone sits one base away, suggesting this may be a read error. The chain carries TRBV20-1 and TRBJ2-3; possibly TRBD2 for D (5 bases). Trimming took off 3 bases at V and 0 bases at J, with 19 bases between the two ends. Germline CDR1 reads DFQATT; CDR2 reads SNEGSKA (reference sequence). This CDR3 comprises 17 residues. In DNA, the CDR3 is TGCAGTGCTAGGGGTCGGAGACTAACTTCTAGCACAGATACGCAGTATTTT. Protein: CSARGRRLTSSTDTQYF.

This clonotype was seen ten or more times. The rearrangement uses TRBV2 and TRBJ1-1; no definite D call. The V end lost 6 bases, the J end lost 0 bases, and 20 bases lay between the germline ends. CDR3 length: 17 amino acids. Germline V gene lookup returns CDR1 SNHLY and CDR2 FYNNEI. The DNA of the CDR3 is TGTGCCAGCAGCTCACCGGAGGGCCTCCCATTGAACACTGAAGCTTTCTTT. This codes for CASSSPEGLPLNTEAFF.

A word on this clonotype: In this CDR3 the conserved last residue, phenylalanine or tryptophan, is missing, so a read error is likely. The V gene is TRBV15, the J gene TRBJ1-6; TRBD1 matches 7 bases. The CDR3 totals 15 residues. The germline V gene encodes CDR1 LNHNV and CDR2 YYDKDF (reference sequence). As DNA, the CDR3 is TGTGCCACCAGCAGCAGACAGGGCTATAATTCAACCCTCCACTGT. Translated: CATSSRQGYNSTLHC.

This clonotype was counted ten times or more. The V gene is TRBV28, the J gene TRBJ2-1; perhaps TRBD2 as D (5 bases). The V end lost 2 bases, the J end lost 2 bases, and 7 bases lay between the germline ends. The length of the CDR3 is 14 residues. CDR1 and CDR2 (germline): MDHEN, SYDVKM. This CDR3 is CASSLAGAYNEQFF. As DNA, the CDR3 is TGTGCCAGCAGTTTAGCGGGTGCCTACAATGAGCAGTTCTTC.

This clonotype occurred many times. The V call is TRBV20-1, the J call TRBJ2-7; no reliable D call. CDR3 size: 12 residues. The germline gives CDR1 DFQATT, CDR2 SNEGSKA (reference sequence). Trimming shortened V by 2 bases and J by 1 base, and 6 bases separated the two germline ends. The CDR3 here is CSARYGSYEQYF. The CDR3 DNA reads TGCAGTGCTAGATACGGTTCCTACGAGCAGTACTTC.

The table lists this clonotype with a few counts. The chain links TRBV29-1 to TRBJ2-1; 7 nucleotides line up with TRBD2. Germline loops: CDR1 SQVTM, CDR2 ANQGSEA. This CDR3 region has 15 residues. Trimming cost V 7 bases and J 6 bases; bases outside gene matches: 15. The CDR3 spells CSAVILAGRANEQFF. The CDR3 DNA is TGCAGCGCCGTCATACTAGCTGGGAGGGCCAATGAGCAGTTCTTC.

With regard to this clonotype: A read error may explain this, as a much larger clone is one base away. The V gene is TRBV6-2 or TRBV6-3, the J gene TRBJ1-4; D is ambiguous. The germline V gene has CDR1 MNHEY and CDR2 SVGEGT. This CDR3 is 15 amino acids long. CDR3 in amino acids: CASSYSGPSNKKLFF. Here the CDR3 DNA reads TGTGCCAGCAGTTACTCGGGCCCTTCTAATAAAAAACTGTTTTTT.

This clonotype was picked up many times. The chain has TRBV6-1 and TRBJ2-7; D perhaps matches TRBD1 (5 bases). The CDR3 totals 12 residues. Germline V gene lookup returns CDR1 MNHNS and CDR2 SASEGT. Trimming stripped 9 bases from V and 5 bases from J, with 14 bases between. The CDR3 DNA is TGTGCCAGTGGGGCAGGTCTAAACGAGCAGTACTTC. Amino acids: CASGAGLNEQYF.

This clonotype was counted ten times or more. The rearrangement joins TRBV29-1 to TRBJ2-7, with 8 bases aligning to TRBD2. The CDR3 spans 14 residues. V lost 6 bases and J lost 2; bases outside the gene matches: 9. The germline CDR1 and CDR2 sequences are SQVTM and ANQGSEA. The CDR3 region is CSVRSSGRTYEQYF. The DNA for the CDR3 is TGCAGCGTCCGTTCTAGCGGGCGCACCTACGAGCAGTACTTC.

Ten or more counts support this clonotype. The rearrangement joins TRBV24-1 to TRBJ2-1, with D maybe TRBD1 (5 bases). The CDR3 length is 16 residues. V lost 8 bases and J 5 bases, leaving 21 bases between the germline ends. Per germline, CDR1 KGHDR and CDR2 SFDVKD. Here the CDR3 DNA reads TGTGCCACCACCACTGCACAGGCACGAAGCCACAATGAGCAGTTCTTC. Residues: CATTTAQARSHNEQFF.

CDR3 coding DNA: TGTGCCAGCAGCGTAACAGGGATGGATGGCTACACCTTC. This codes for CASSVTGMDGYTF. The J gene is TRBJ1-2, the V gene TRBV9, with D possibly matching TRBD1 (6 bases). Germline CDR1 reads SGDLS; CDR2 reads YYNGEE. The CDR3 covers 13 residues. Trimming cost V 1 base and J 6 bases, with 10 bases left between them.

This clonotype was recorded once. Relative to the germline gene, one junction end is altered; a read error may explain this. In nucleotides, the CDR3 is TGTGCCAGCAGTCCCTGGGACAGGGGCCATTCACTCCTCCACTTT. This translates into CASSPWDRGHSLLHF. The chain has TRBV27 and TRBJ1-6; 10 bases align to TRBD1. The CDR3 runs 15 residues. Germline assignment: CDR1 MNHEY and CDR2 SMNVEV (reference sequence).

This clonotype was found many times. J is TRBJ1-5 and V is TRBV2; no definite D call. The germline V and J ends were trimmed by 6 bases and 3 bases, with 15 bases remaining between them. Germline-derived CDR1 and CDR2 are SNHLY and FYNNEI. The CDR3 runs to 15 residues. Written as DNA, the CDR3 is TGTGCCAGCAGAGATCGGACGGGCTTCAATCAGCCCCAGCATTTT. Its translation: CASRDRTGFNQPQHF.

A remark on this clonotype: No conserved phenylalanine or tryptophan is present at the end of the CDR3, so a read error is the likely explanation. The CDR3 DNA reads as TGTGCCAGTAACAGGGACAGGGTGAACACTGAAGCTTTCTTA. Translating gives CASNRDRVNTEAFL. The genes are TRBV19 and TRBJ1-1; 9 positions agree with TRBD1. This CDR3 region has 14 residues. Germline assignment: CDR1 LNHDA and CDR2 SQIVND (reference sequence). With 7 bases clipped from V and 0 bases from J, the junction kept 3 bases outside the gene matches.

The CDR3 spells CASSLDLHASAFQETQYF. CDR3 coding DNA: TGCGCCAGCAGCTTGGACCTCCACGCTAGCGCCTTCCAAGAGACCCAGTACTTC. This chain connects TRBV5-1 to TRBJ2-5, with D possibly matching TRBD2 (6 bases). The V end was cut by 0 bases, the J end by 1 base, with 19 bases between. The CDR3 has 18 amino acids. CDR1 is SGHRS and CDR2 is YFSETQ in the germline V gene.

With regard to this clonotype: A much larger clonotype is one base distant, so this may be a read error. The V and J genes are TRBV4-1 and TRBJ2-7, with TRBD2 identical over 9 bases. The germline V gene encodes CDR1 MGHRA and CDR2 YSYEKL. This CDR3 comprises 18 residues. The CDR3: CANSQGRVAGATSYEQYF. The DNA for the CDR3 is TGCGCCAACAGCCAGGGGCGGGTAGCGGGGGCCACCTCCTACGAGCAGTACTTC.

In its sample, this clonotype was seen many times. V is TRBV7-6 and J is TRBJ2-1; the D is unclear. CDR3 length: 18 amino acids. The ends were cut back, 4 bases at V and 0 bases at J, with 19 bases in the middle. Germline V gene sequence: CDR1 SGHVS, CDR2 FNYEAQ. Here the CDR3 reads CASSSILPGGSSYNEQFF. In DNA, the CDR3 is TGTGCCAGCAGCTCAATCCTTCCAGGCGGTAGCTCCTACAATGAGCAGTTCTTC.

This clonotype has ten or more counts. J is TRBJ2-3 and V is TRBV28; no firm D call. Germline assignment: CDR1 MDHEN and CDR2 SYDVKM. The CDR3 has 11 residues. Between the trimmed V and J ends, which lost 10 bases and 1 base, there was a span of 6 bases. The CDR3 DNA reads as TGTGCCAAAGAGCGCACAGATACGCAGTATTTT. As protein: CAKERTDTQYF.

This clonotype was detected many times. V is TRBV6-1 and J is TRBJ1-2, with no clear D. Germline lookup yields CDR1 MNHNS and CDR2 SASEGT. Trimming cost V 6 bases and J 2 bases, with 7 bases left between them. The CDR3 length is 12 residues. CDR3 loop: CASRTPNYGYTF. CDR3 in DNA: TGTGCCAGCAGGACGCCGAACTATGGCTACACCTTC.

This clonotype has at least ten counts. The chain is built from TRBV29-1 and TRBJ1-5, with 7 nucleotides matching TRBD1. V was pared by 7 bases and J by 3 bases, with 6 bases of the junction left unmatched. This CDR3 is 13 amino acids long. Germline loops: CDR1 SQVTM, CDR2 ANQGSEA. Here the CDR3 DNA reads TGCAGCGCCCGACAGGGTCTCAATCAGCCCCAGCATTTT. This translates into CSARQGLNQPQHF.

The genes are TRBV19 and TRBJ2-7; D may be TRBD1 (5 bases). The CDR3 extends over 14 amino acids. CDR1 and CDR2 (germline): LNHDA, SQIVND (reference sequence). V was trimmed by 3 bases and J by 2 bases, leaving 11 bases between them. Here the CDR3 reads CASSMGMTAYEQYF. The CDR3 region has the DNA TGTGCCAGTAGTATGGGGATGACAGCCTACGAGCAGTACTTC. The variable domain in full, completed from reference TRBV19 and TRBJ2-7, reads DGGITQSPKYLFRKEGQNVTLSCEQNLNHDAMYWYRQDPGQGLRLIYYSQIVNDFQKGDIAEGYSVSREKKESFPLTVTSAQKNPTAFYLCASSMGMTAYEQYFGPGTRLTVT.

This clonotype was found many times. This rearrangement joins TRBV15 to TRBJ2-7, with 12 bases aligning to TRBD1. This CDR3 spans 14 amino acids. The germline gives CDR1 LNHNV, CDR2 YYDKDF (reference sequence). After removal of 8 bases from V and 6 bases from J, the junction contained 8 bases not matched to a gene. This CDR3 reads CATASGQGAPEQYF. The CDR3 DNA reads TGTGCCACCGCCTCGGGACAGGGGGCTCCCGAGCAGTACTTC. The full variable domain, with the rest looked up from reference TRBV15 and TRBJ2-7, is DAMVIQNPRYQVTQFGKPVTLSCSQTLNHNVMYWYQQKSSQAPKLLFHYYDKDFNNEADTPDNFQSRRPNTSFCFLDIRSPGLGDTAMYLCATASGQGAPEQYFGPGTRLTVT.

This clonotype was detected ten times or more. This chain links TRBV15 with TRBJ1-1; D ambiguous. Trimming took off 0 bases at V and 0 bases at J, with 14 bases between the two ends. This CDR3 spans 17 amino acids. Looked up from germline, CDR1 is LNHNV and CDR2 is YYDKDF (reference sequence). The CDR3 coding sequence is TGTGCCACCAGCAGAGATCTGGCCAGTCCATTGAACACTGAAGCTTTCTTT. This gives the protein CATSRDLASPLNTEAFF.